This T cell receptor (beta chain) was profiled in a study of breast tumors, draining lymph nodes, adjacent tissues. TCRdb independently ran MiXCR on the multiplex PCR reads; one entry per CDR3 protein. The sample has around 230,000 distinct CDR3 sequences, roughly a third seen once. Trimming left V 4 bases short and J 8 bases short, with 16 bases between. Germline CDR1 and CDR2: SGHRS and YFSETQ. The CDR3 totals 15 residues. Breast cancer patients provided tissue from their axillary draining lymph nodes. Study conclusions and caveats: Tumors had less TCR diversity than lymph nodes, more than nontumor tissue. Findings are consistent with lymph node origin and intratumoral expansion of most tumor T cells. Tumor and nontumor repertoires were significantly more similar in luminal-like than in basal-like breast cancer. Data only fit, rather than demonstrated, lymph node origin of most tumor T cells.

A word on this clonotype: Its specificity is unknown.

The TCR sequence derives from a female donor with breast cancer. Some clones in this sample may be carry-over from other donors' samples. The chain recombines TRBV5-1 with TRBJ1-6; D gene uncertain. Sequencing input: axillary lymph node tissue. The CDR3 DNA reads TGCGCCAGCAGCGAGGTATTAGGTGGGTATTCACCCCTCCACTTT. This encodes CASSEVLGGYSPLHF. The full variable domain, completed using reference TRBV5-1 and TRBJ1-6, is KAGVTQTPRYLIKTRGQQVTLSCSPISGHRSVSWYQQTPGQGLQFLFEYFSETQRNKGNFPGRFSGRQFSNSRSEMNVSTLELGDSALYLCASSEVLGGYSPLHFGNGTRLTVT.